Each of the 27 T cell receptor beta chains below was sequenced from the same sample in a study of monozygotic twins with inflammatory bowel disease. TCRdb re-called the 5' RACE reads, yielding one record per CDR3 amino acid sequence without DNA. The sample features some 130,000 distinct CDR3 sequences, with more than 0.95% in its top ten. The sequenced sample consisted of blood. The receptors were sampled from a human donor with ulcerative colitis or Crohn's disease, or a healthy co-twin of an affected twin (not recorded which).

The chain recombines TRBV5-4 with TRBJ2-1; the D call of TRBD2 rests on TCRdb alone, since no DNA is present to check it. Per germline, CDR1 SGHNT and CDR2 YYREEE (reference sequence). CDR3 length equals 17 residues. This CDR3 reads CASSSGTSGRLHNEQFF.

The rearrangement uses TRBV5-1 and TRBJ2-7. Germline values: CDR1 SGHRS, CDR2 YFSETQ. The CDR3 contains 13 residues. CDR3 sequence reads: CASVLATGYEQYF. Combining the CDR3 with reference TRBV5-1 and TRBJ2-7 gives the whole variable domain KAGVTQTPRYLIKTRGQQVTLSCSPISGHRSVSWYQQTPGQGLQFLFEYFSETQRNKGNFPGRFSGRQFSNSRSEMNVSTLELGDSALYLCASVLATGYEQYFGPGTRLTVT.

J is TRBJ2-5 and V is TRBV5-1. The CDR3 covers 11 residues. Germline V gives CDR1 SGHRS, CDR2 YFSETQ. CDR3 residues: CASSGQETQYF.

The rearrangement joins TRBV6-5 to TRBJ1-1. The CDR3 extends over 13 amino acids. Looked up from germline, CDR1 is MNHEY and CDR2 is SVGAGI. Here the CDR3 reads CASRPQGGTEAFF.

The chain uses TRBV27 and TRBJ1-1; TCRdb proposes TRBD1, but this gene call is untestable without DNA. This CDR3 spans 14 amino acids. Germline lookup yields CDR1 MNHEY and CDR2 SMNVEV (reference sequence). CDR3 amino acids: CASSWTGFFAEAFF.

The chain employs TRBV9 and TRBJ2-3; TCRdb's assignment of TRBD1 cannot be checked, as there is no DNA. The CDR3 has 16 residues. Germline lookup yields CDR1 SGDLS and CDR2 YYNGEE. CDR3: CASSPRQTTSTDTQYF.

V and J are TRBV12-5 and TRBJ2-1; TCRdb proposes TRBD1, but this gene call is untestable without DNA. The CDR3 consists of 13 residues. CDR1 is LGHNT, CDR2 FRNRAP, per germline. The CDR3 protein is CASGLDRGFEQFF.

The CDR3 here is CASSRPGPQAAQFF. J is TRBJ2-1 and V is TRBV27; TCRdb names TRBD1, which stays unverified in the absence of DNA. Germline V CDR1 and CDR2: MNHEY, SMNVEV (reference sequence). There are 14 residues in the CDR3.

The CDR3 protein is CASSGTLPNSPLHF. The J gene is TRBJ1-6, the V gene TRBV7-9. This CDR3 contains 14 residues. CDR1 and CDR2 from the germline V gene are SEHNR and FQNEAQ (reference sequence).

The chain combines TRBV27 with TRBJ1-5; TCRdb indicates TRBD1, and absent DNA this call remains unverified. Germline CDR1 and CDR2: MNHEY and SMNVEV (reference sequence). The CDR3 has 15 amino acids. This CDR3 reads CASGNTGGGNQPQHF.

CDR3 residues: CASSFIQGGTEAFF. The rearrangement links TRBV12-3 or TRBV12-4 to TRBJ1-1; no DNA is available, so the TRBD1 call from TCRdb remains unchecked. The CDR3 totals 14 residues.

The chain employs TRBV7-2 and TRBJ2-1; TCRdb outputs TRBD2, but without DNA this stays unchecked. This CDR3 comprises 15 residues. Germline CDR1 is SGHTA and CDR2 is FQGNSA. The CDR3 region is CASSLAALLSNEQFF.

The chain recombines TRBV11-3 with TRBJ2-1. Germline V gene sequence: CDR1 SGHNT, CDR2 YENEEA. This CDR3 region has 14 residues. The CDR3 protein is CASSETSAYNEQFF.

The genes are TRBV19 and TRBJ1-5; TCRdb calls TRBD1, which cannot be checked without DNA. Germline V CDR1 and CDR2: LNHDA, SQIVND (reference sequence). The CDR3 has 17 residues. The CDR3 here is CASSLWAGLGLNQPQHF.

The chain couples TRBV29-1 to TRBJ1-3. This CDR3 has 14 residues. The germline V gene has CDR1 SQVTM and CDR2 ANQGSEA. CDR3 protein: CSVEKDISGNTIYF.

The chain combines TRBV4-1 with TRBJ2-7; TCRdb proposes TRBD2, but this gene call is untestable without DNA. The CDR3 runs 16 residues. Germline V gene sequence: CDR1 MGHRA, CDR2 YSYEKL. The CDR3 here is CASSRPRAGEPYEQYF.

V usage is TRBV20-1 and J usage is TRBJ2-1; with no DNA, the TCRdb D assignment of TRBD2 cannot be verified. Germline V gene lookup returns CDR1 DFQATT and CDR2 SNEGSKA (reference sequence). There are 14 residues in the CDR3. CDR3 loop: CSARSPRGYNEQFF.

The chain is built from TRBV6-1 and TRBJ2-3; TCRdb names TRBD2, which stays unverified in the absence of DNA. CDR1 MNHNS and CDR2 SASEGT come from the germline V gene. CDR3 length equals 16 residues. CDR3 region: CASSEGPWREAHTQYF.

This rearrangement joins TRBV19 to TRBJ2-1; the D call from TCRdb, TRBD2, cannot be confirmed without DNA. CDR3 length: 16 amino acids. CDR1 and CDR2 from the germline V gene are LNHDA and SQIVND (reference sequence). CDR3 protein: CASSIGGGSSYNEQFF.

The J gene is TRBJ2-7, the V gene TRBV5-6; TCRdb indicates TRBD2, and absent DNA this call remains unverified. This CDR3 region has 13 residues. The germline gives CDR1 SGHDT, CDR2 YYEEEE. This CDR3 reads CASYGLAWDEQYF. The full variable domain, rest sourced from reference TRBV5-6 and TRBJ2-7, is DAGVTQSPTHLIKTRGQQVTLRCSPKSGHDTVSWYQQALGQGPQFIFQYYEEEERQRGNFPDRFSGHQFPNYSSELNVNALLLGDSALYLCASYGLAWDEQYFGPGTRLTVT.

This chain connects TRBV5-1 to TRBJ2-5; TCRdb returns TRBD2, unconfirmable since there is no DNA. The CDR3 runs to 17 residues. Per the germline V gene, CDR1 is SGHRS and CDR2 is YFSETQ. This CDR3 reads CASSLATSGAYQETQYF.

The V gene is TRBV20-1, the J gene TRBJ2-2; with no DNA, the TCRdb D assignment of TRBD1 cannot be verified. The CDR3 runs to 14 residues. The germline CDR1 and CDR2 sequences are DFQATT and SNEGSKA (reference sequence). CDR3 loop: CTARASENTGELFF.

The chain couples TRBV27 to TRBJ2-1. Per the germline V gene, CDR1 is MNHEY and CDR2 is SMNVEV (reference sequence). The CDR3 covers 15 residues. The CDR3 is CASSLVDSSYNEQFF.

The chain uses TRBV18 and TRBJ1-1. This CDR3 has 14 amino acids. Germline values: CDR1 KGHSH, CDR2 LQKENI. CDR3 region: CASSQTPQNTEAFF.

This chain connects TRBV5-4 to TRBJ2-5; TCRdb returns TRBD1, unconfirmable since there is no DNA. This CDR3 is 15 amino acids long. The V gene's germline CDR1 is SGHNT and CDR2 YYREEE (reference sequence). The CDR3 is CASSRDRAYQETQYF.

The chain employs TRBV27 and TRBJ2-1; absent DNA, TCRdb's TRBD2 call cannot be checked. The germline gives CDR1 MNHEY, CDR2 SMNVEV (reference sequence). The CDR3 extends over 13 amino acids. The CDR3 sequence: CASSLNGLAEQFF.

The CDR3 protein is CSARDAHQPQHF. The V gene is TRBV20-1, the J gene TRBJ1-5. The CDR3 spans 12 residues. Germline V CDR1 and CDR2: DFQATT, SNEGSKA (reference sequence).